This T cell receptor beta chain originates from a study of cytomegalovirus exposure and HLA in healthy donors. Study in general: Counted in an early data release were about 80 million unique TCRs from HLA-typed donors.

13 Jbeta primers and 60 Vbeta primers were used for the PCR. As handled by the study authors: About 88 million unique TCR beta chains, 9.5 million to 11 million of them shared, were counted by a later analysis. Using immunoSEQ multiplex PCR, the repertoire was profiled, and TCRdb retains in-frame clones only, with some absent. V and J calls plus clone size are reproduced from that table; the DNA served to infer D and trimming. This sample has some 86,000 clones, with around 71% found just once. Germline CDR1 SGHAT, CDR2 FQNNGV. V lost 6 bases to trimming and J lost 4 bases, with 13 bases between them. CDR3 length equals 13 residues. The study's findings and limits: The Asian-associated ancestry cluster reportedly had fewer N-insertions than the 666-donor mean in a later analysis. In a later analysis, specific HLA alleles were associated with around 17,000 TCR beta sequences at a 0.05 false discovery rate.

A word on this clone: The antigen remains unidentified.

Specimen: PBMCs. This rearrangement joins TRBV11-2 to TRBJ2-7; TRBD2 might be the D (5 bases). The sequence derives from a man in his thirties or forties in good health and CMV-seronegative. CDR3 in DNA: TGTGCCAGCAGTGCAATCCGGGGATACGAGCAGTACTTC. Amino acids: CASSAIRGYEQYF.